These T cell receptor beta chains were read from a single sample in a study of naive CD8 T cells in extremely preterm neonates. TCRdb's table, derived via immunoSEQ multiplex PCR, lists solely in-frame clones and lacks some. The sample includes roughly 5,400 clones, approximately 97% seen only once; the top ten take roughly 8.6%. Sequencing used naive CD8+ T cells from blood. Receptor source: a human donor in good health. The CDR3 runs from the conserved cysteine through the conserved F or W. A D gene is named only where the DNA matches it firmly. Expanded clones are given a class, and other clones once, few, many or no size at all.

v_gene: TRBV5-1; abundance: -; d_gene: -; j_gene: TRBJ2-3; CDR3aa: CASSLEASGQYF; CDR3nt: TGCGCCAGCAGCTTGGAGGCCAGCGGGCAGTATTTT
v_gene: TRBV19; abundance: -; d_gene: -; j_gene: TRBJ2-7; CDR3aa: CASSPENSYEQYF; CDR3nt: TGTGCCAGTAGCCCCGAGAACTCCTACGAGCAGTACTTC
v_gene: TRBV4-1; abundance: -; d_gene: -; j_gene: TRBJ2-1; CDR3aa: CASSQDRQEQFF; CDR3nt: TGCGCCAGCAGCCAAGATAGACAGGAGCAGTTCTTC
v_gene: TRBV7-2; abundance: -; d_gene: TRBD2; j_gene: TRBJ2-5; CDR3aa: CASSPLGLAGETQYF; CDR3nt: TGTGCCAGCAGCCCCCTGGGACTAGCGGGGGAGACCCAGTACTTC
v_gene: TRBV7-9; abundance: -; d_gene: TRBD1; j_gene: TRBJ2-5; CDR3aa: CASSPTGAETQYF; CDR3nt: TGTGCCAGCAGCCCTACAGGGGCAGAGACCCAGTACTTC
v_gene: TRBV15; abundance: -; d_gene: TRBD1; j_gene: TRBJ2-3; CDR3aa: CATSSPDRGLDTQYF; CDR3nt: TGTGCCACCAGCAGCCCGGACAGGGGATTAGATACGCAGTATTTT
v_gene: TRBV19; abundance: once; d_gene: TRBD1; j_gene: TRBJ1-1; CDR3aa: CASSTDRELPEAFF; CDR3nt: TGTGCCAGTAGTACGGACAGGGAATTGCCTGAAGCTTTCTTT
v_gene: TRBV4-2; abundance: -; d_gene: -; j_gene: TRBJ2-7; CDR3aa: CASSQDGLLDEQYF; CDR3nt: TGTGCCAGCAGCCAAGATGGGCTGTTGGACGAGCAGTACTTC
v_gene: TRBV4-3; abundance: -; d_gene: TRBD1; j_gene: TRBJ2-7; CDR3aa: CASSQDGTGEGSYEQYF; CDR3nt: TGCGCCAGCAGCCAAGACGGGACAGGTGAAGGGTCCTACGAGCAGTACTTC
v_gene: TRBV11-2; abundance: -; d_gene: -; j_gene: TRBJ1-1; CDR3aa: CATALNTEAFF; CDR3nt: TGTGCCACCGCGTTGAACACTGAAGCTTTCTTT
v_gene: TRBV27; abundance: -; d_gene: -; j_gene: TRBJ2-3; CDR3aa: CASSPRQAGTDTQYF; CDR3nt: TGTGCCAGCAGTCCCAGACAGGCGGGCACAGATACGCAGTATTTT
v_gene: TRBV7-8; abundance: -; d_gene: TRBD1; j_gene: TRBJ2-2; CDR3aa: CASDVGTGNTGELFF; CDR3nt: TGTGCCAGCGACGTCGGGACAGGGAACACCGGGGAGCTGTTTTTT
v_gene: TRBV2; abundance: -; d_gene: TRBD2; j_gene: TRBJ2-1; CDR3aa: CASSEVGGSYEQFF; CDR3nt: TGTGCCAGCAGTGAAGTTGGCGGGAGCTATGAGCAGTTCTTC
v_gene: TRBV6-1; abundance: -; d_gene: TRBD1; j_gene: TRBJ1-1; CDR3aa: CASSEAPGQGFLDTEAFF; CDR3nt: TGTGCCAGCAGTGAAGCGCCGGGACAGGGGTTTCTAGACACTGAAGCTTTCTTT
v_gene: TRBV7-8; abundance: -; d_gene: TRBD1; j_gene: TRBJ1-1; CDR3aa: CASSLGDREAFF; CDR3nt: TGTGCCAGCAGCTTAGGGGACAGGGAAGCTTTCTTT
v_gene: TRBV7-9; abundance: -; d_gene: TRBD1; j_gene: TRBJ1-4; CDR3aa: CASSLGQGATNEKLFF; CDR3nt: TGTGCCAGCAGCTTAGGACAGGGGGCAACTAATGAAAAACTGTTTTTT
v_gene: TRBV7-9; abundance: -; d_gene: -; j_gene: TRBJ2-3; CDR3aa: CASSSQPDTQYF; CDR3nt: TGTGCCAGCAGTAGCCAGCCAGATACGCAGTATTTT
v_gene: TRBV7-9; abundance: -; d_gene: -; j_gene: TRBJ2-2; CDR3aa: CASSSGPLDGELFF; CDR3nt: TGTGCCAGCAGCTCAGGTCCGTTGGACGGGGAGCTGTTTTTT
v_gene: TRBV9; abundance: -; d_gene: TRBD2; j_gene: TRBJ2-3; CDR3aa: CASSSRSGGATDTQYF; CDR3nt: TGTGCCAGCAGCTCCCGTAGCGGGGGGGCGACAGATACGCAGTATTTT
v_gene: TRBV7-9; abundance: -; d_gene: TRBD1; j_gene: TRBJ1-6; CDR3aa: CASRGDSPDRNSPLHF; CDR3nt: TGTGCCAGCAGGGGGGACAGTCCGGACCGTAATTCACCCCTCCACTTT
v_gene: TRBV4-3; abundance: -; d_gene: -; j_gene: TRBJ2-2; CDR3aa: CASSNGRHIRLTGELFF; CDR3nt: TGCGCCAGCAGCAACGGCCGCCACATAAGACTCACCGGGGAGCTGTTTTTT
v_gene: TRBV4-3; abundance: -; d_gene: -; j_gene: TRBJ2-5; CDR3aa: CASSLEGQETQYF; CDR3nt: TGCGCCAGCAGCCTGGAGGGTCAGGAGACCCAGTACTTC
v_gene: TRBV5-1; abundance: -; d_gene: -; j_gene: TRBJ2-1; CDR3aa: CASSLRTEGYNEQFF; CDR3nt: TGCGCCAGCAGCTTGAGGACAGAGGGCTACAATGAGCAGTTCTTC
v_gene: TRBV5-6; abundance: -; d_gene: -; j_gene: TRBJ1-2; CDR3aa: CASSLADNSYGYTF; CDR3nt: TGTGCCAGCAGCTTGGCCGACAATAGCTATGGCTACACCTTC
v_gene: TRBV13; abundance: -; d_gene: TRBD2; j_gene: TRBJ2-7; CDR3aa: CASSPSSGYEQYF; CDR3nt: TGTGCCAGCAGCCCCTCTAGCGGCTACGAGCAGTACTTC
v_gene: TRBV7-9; abundance: once; d_gene: -; j_gene: TRBJ2-5; CDR3aa: CASSFLRGKETQYF; CDR3nt: TGTGCCAGCAGCTTTCTTCGGGGTAAAGAGACCCAGTACTTC
v_gene: TRBV2; abundance: -; d_gene: TRBD2; j_gene: TRBJ2-3; CDR3aa: CASSVVAGGPILSTDTQYF; CDR3nt: TGTGCCAGCAGTGTAGTAGCGGGGGGCCCGATTCTTAGCACAGATACGCAGTATTTT
v_gene: TRBV7-8; abundance: -; d_gene: -; j_gene: TRBJ2-2; CDR3aa: CASSLPGSRNTGELFF; CDR3nt: TGTGCCAGCAGCTTACCGGGTAGCAGGAACACCGGGGAGCTGTTTTTT
v_gene: TRBV14; abundance: -; d_gene: -; j_gene: TRBJ2-1; CDR3aa: CASSHPGYNEQFF; CDR3nt: TGTGCCAGCAGCCACCCAGGGTACAATGAGCAGTTCTTC
v_gene: TRBV4-2; abundance: -; d_gene: -; j_gene: TRBJ2-3; CDR3aa: CASSQELVTSTDTQYF; CDR3nt: TGTGCCAGCAGCCAAGAATTAGTCACTAGCACAGATACGCAGTATTTT
v_gene: TRBV7-8; abundance: -; d_gene: -; j_gene: TRBJ2-1; CDR3aa: CASSLDDSLLAYNEQFF; CDR3nt: TGTGCCAGCAGCTTAGACGACTCCTTGTTAGCCTACAATGAGCAGTTCTTC
v_gene: TRBV5-1; abundance: once; d_gene: TRBD1; j_gene: TRBJ2-1; CDR3aa: CASSLGRGLSYNEQFF; CDR3nt: TGCGCCAGCAGCTTGGGCAGGGGGCTCTCCTACAATGAGCAGTTCTTC
v_gene: TRBV27; abundance: few; d_gene: -; j_gene: TRBJ2-7; CDR3aa: CASSRQGDYYEQYF; CDR3nt: TGTGCCAGCAGTCGTCAGGGCGATTACTACGAGCAGTACTTC
v_gene: TRBV19; abundance: -; d_gene: TRBD2; j_gene: TRBJ2-1; CDR3aa: CASSTGLAVRAYNEQFF; CDR3nt: TGTGCCAGTAGCACCGGGCTAGCGGTCCGCGCCTACAATGAGCAGTTCTTC
v_gene: TRBV27; abundance: -; d_gene: -; j_gene: TRBJ2-3; CDR3aa: CASSLGYRGTDTQYF; CDR3nt: TGTGCCAGCAGTTTAGGCTATAGGGGGACAGATACGCAGTATTTT
v_gene: TRBV5-1; abundance: -; d_gene: -; j_gene: TRBJ2-2; CDR3aa: CASSRHRTADTGELFF; CDR3nt: TGCGCCAGCAGCCGACATAGGACAGCAGACACCGGGGAGCTGTTTTTT
v_gene: TRBV6-5; abundance: -; d_gene: -; j_gene: TRBJ1-1; CDR3aa: CASTPGGGGTEAFF; CDR3nt: TGTGCCAGCACTCCGGGGGGAGGTGGGACTGAAGCTTTCTTT
v_gene: TRBV15; abundance: -; d_gene: -; j_gene: TRBJ2-3; CDR3aa: CATSRDPGSWADTQYF; CDR3nt: TGTGCCACCAGCAGAGATCCGGGGTCTTGGGCAGATACGCAGTATTTT
v_gene: TRBV13; abundance: -; d_gene: TRBD2; j_gene: TRBJ2-3; CDR3aa: CASSPGLAGGGTQYF; CDR3nt: TGTGCCAGCAGCCCCGGACTAGCGGGAGGGGGTACGCAGTATTTT
v_gene: TRBV4-1; abundance: -; d_gene: -; j_gene: TRBJ1-3; CDR3aa: CASSQNDGYGNTIYF; CDR3nt: TGCGCCAGCAGCCAAAATGACGGGTATGGAAACACCATATATTTT
v_gene: TRBV2; abundance: -; d_gene: TRBD1; j_gene: TRBJ2-5; CDR3aa: CASSENYGTGEETQYF; CDR3nt: TGTGCCAGCAGTGAAAACTACGGGACAGGGGAAGAGACCCAGTACTTC
v_gene: TRBV5-6; abundance: -; d_gene: -; j_gene: TRBJ1-3; CDR3aa: CASSLGSSGNTIYF; CDR3nt: TGTGCCAGCAGCTTGGGGAGCTCTGGAAACACCATATATTTT
v_gene: TRBV4-3; abundance: -; d_gene: TRBD2; j_gene: TRBJ2-7; CDR3aa: CASSQGVAGAYEQYF; CDR3nt: TGCGCCAGCAGCCAAGGAGTCGCGGGGGCCTACGAGCAGTACTTC
v_gene: TRBV27; abundance: -; d_gene: -; j_gene: TRBJ1-1; CDR3aa: CASSSGGGVNTEAFF; CDR3nt: TGTGCCAGCAGTTCCGGCGGGGGGGTGAACACTGAAGCTTTCTTT
v_gene: TRBV30; abundance: -; d_gene: -; j_gene: TRBJ2-7; CDR3aa: CAWSRRGPATSSYEQYF; CDR3nt: TGTGCCTGGAGTAGAAGGGGGCCAGCGACTAGCTCCTACGAGCAGTACTTC
v_gene: TRBV6-1; abundance: -; d_gene: -; j_gene: TRBJ1-2; CDR3aa: CASIGSTTSNYGYTF; CDR3nt: TGTGCCAGCATTGGTTCAACGACAAGTAACTATGGCTACACCTTC
v_gene: TRBV9; abundance: -; d_gene: -; j_gene: TRBJ2-5; CDR3aa: CASSTRTEETQYF; CDR3nt: TGTGCCAGCAGCACCCGGACAGAAGAGACCCAGTACTTC
v_gene: TRBV7-3; abundance: -; d_gene: TRBD1; j_gene: TRBJ1-2; CDR3aa: CATFWDRQITNYGYTF; CDR3nt: TGTGCCACCTTTTGGGACAGACAAATTACTAACTATGGCTACACCTTC
v_gene: TRBV2; abundance: -; d_gene: TRBD1; j_gene: TRBJ1-1; CDR3aa: CASSEGGQVASEAFF; CDR3nt: TGTGCCAGCAGTGAAGGGGGACAGGTGGCTTCGGAAGCTTTCTTT
v_gene: TRBV2; abundance: once; d_gene: -; j_gene: TRBJ2-7; CDR3aa: CASLRKTYEQYF; CDR3nt: TGTGCCAGCCTAAGAAAAACCTACGAGCAGTACTTC